The 2 T cell receptor beta chains presented below share a single source sample, sequenced in a study of T-cell reconstitution after alpha-beta-depleted transplantation in children. The TCRbeta library was prepared with unique molecular identifiers. From the PCR reads, TCRdb called clonotypes with MiXCR, one entry per CDR3 protein. The sample yields hundreds of thousands of distinct CDR3 sequences, over 15% seen once. The sequences come from PBMCs from the stem cell graft donor, collected from the stem cell graft. All receptors derive from a human donor who donated a stem cell graft to a child with acute myeloid leukemia.

There are a few counts of this clonotype. CDR3 DNA sequence: TGTGCCACCAGTGATAATGGGTACACCGGGGAGCTGTTTTTT. Its protein product is CATSDNGYTGELFF. The chain recombines TRBV24-1 with TRBJ2-2; D not certain. Germline CDR1 is KGHDR and CDR2 is SFDVKD. The V end lost 3 bases, the J end lost 3 bases, and 7 bases lay between the germline ends. The CDR3 totals 14 residues.

The V and J genes are TRBV12-3 or TRBV12-4 and TRBJ1-2; D perhaps matches TRBD1 (6 bases). The CDR3 is 16 residues long. The germline V and J ends were trimmed by 5 bases and 4 bases, with 20 bases remaining between them. Here the CDR3 reads CASSLSAGAPSYGYTF. DNA for the CDR3: TGTGCCAGCAGTCTAAGCGCAGGGGCCCCATCCTATGGCTACACCTTC.